A selection of T cell receptor beta chains follows, all from one sample in a study of early T cells in non-severe SARS-CoV-2 infection. Each CDR3 protein gets one entry after TCRdb re-called the 5' RACE reads with MiXCR. The profile covers about 60,000 distinct CDR3 sequences, with around 12% appearing a single time and 4% to 5% taken by the ten largest. Sequences were obtained from whole blood. These receptors originate from an adult who was a healthcare worker with PCR-confirmed SARS-CoV-2 infection or an uninfected control (not recorded which). CDR3s include the opening cysteine and the closing phenylalanine or tryptophan. A D gene is named only where the DNA matches it firmly. Some rows have no size entry. The others give once, few or many, or a class for an expanded clone.

length | size | J | V | D | CDR3 | DNA
15 | many | TRBJ2-5 | TRBV20-1 | NA | CSARGEESVRETQYF | TGCAGTGCTAGAGGAGAGGAATCTGTTCGAGAGACCCAGTACTTC
16 | few | TRBJ2-7 | TRBV2 | TRBD1 | CASSARGTGERGEQYF | TGTGCCAGCAGTGCCCGGGGGACAGGGGAACGGGGCGAGCAGTACTTC
12 | few | TRBJ1-1 | TRBV5-3 | NA | CARSLPSNEAFF | TGTGCCAGAAGTTTGCCGAGCAATGAAGCTTTCTTT
13 | many | TRBJ2-4 | TRBV6-2/TRBV6-3 | NA | CASRGSGGNIQYF | TGTGCCAGCAGAGGGTCTGGGGGAAACATTCAGTACTTC
14 | many | TRBJ2-3 | TRBV20-1 | NA | CSASSGFTTDTQYF | TGCAGTGCTAGTAGTGGTTTTACCACAGATACGCAGTATTTT
12 | NA | TRBJ1-5 | TRBV2 | TRBD1 | CASRPDRGPQHF | TGTGCCAGCAGACCTGACAGGGGGCCCCAGCATTTT
14 | NA | TRBJ2-1 | TRBV2 | NA | CASIRDVFYNEQFF | TGTGCCAGCATAAGGGATGTGTTCTACAATGAGCAGTTCTTC
12 | NA | TRBJ2-7 | TRBV29-1 | NA | CSVGQTSYEQYF | TGCAGCGTTGGACAGACTAGCTACGAGCAGTACTTC
14 | many | TRBJ2-7 | TRBV28 | NA | CASNEGGGTYEQYF | TGTGCCAGCAATGAAGGGGGGGGAACCTACGAGCAGTACTTC
16 | many | TRBJ2-3 | TRBV5-1 | TRBD1 | CASSRTGQGSRDTQYF | TGCGCCAGCAGCCGGACGGGACAGGGTAGCAGAGATACGCAGTATTTT
14 | few | TRBJ2-7 | TRBV7-3 | TRBD1 | CASSPTGTVYEQYF | TGTGCCAGCAGCCCGACCGGGACAGTCTACGAGCAGTACTTC
14 | many | TRBJ1-2 | TRBV5-5 | TRBD1 | CASSLTGGLYGYTF | TGTGCCAGCAGCTTGACAGGGGGCTTGTATGGCTACACCTTC
15 | NA | TRBJ2-3 | TRBV11-2 | TRBD2 | CASSFGTSSTDTQYF | TGTGCCAGCAGCTTCGGGACTAGCAGCACAGATACGCAGTATTTT